The 12 T cell receptor beta chains below come from one sample, sequenced in a study of T-cell reconstitution after alpha-beta-depleted transplantation in children. It was with unique molecular identifiers that the TCRbeta library was prepared. TCRdb processed the PCR reads anew with MiXCR; each CDR3 protein has one entry. The table shows 70,000 to 95,000 distinct CDR3 sequences, with about 14% occurring only once. Sample: PBMCs, mostly from graft donor cells, taken 180 days after TCRalphabeta/CD19-depleted stem cell transplant. The receptors derive from a male patient aged 2-10 years who had a stem cell transplant for acute lymphoblastic leukemia, so the T cells may come from the graft donor.

This clonotype was counted a few times. This sequence joins TRBV11-2 and TRBJ2-7; tentative D call: TRBD1 (6 bases). The V end was cut by 5 bases, the J end by 6 bases, with 20 bases between. This CDR3 is built from 15 residues. Germline CDR1 is SGHAT and CDR2 is FQNNGV. DNA for the CDR3: TGTGCCAGCAGCCGATTTGGGGACACAGCCTTCGAGCAGTACTTC. Residues: CASSRFGDTAFEQYF.

The V and J genes are TRBV20-1 and TRBJ2-1, with TRBD1 identical over 7 bases. The V and J ends lost 0 bases and 5 bases, in that order; junction bases with no gene match: 16. This CDR3 has 18 residues. CDR1 DFQATT and CDR2 SNEGSKA come from the germline V gene (reference sequence). Here the CDR3 reads CSAREVWRTGGHNNEQFF. CDR3 DNA: TGCAGTGCTAGAGAGGTCTGGCGGACAGGTGGACATAACAATGAGCAGTTCTTC.

This chain joins TRBV21-1 and TRBJ2-7; TRBD1 was called by the table and not checked on the DNA. TRBV21-1 is recorded as a pseudogene. The CDR3 loop spans 21 amino acids. CDR3 in DNA: TGTGCCAGCAGCAAAGTGGTAACCACCGCCCCAGAAGACAGGGATTTCTACGAGCAGTACTTC. Residues: CASSKVVTTAPEDRDFYEQYF.

The sample holds a few counts of this clonotype. The chain joins TRBV12-3 or TRBV12-4 to TRBJ1-1, with D possibly being TRBD1 (5 bases). Trimming took off 5 bases at V and 1 base at J, with 14 bases between the two ends. The CDR3 is 15 amino acids. Here the CDR3 reads CASSPSGLPNTEAFF. In DNA form, the CDR3 reads TGTGCCAGCAGTCCTTCGGGACTCCCGAACACTGAAGCTTTCTTT.

The table lists this clonotype with a few counts. The V gene is TRBV12-3 or TRBV12-4, the J gene TRBJ1-1; 9 positions agree with TRBD1. Trimming at V came to 2 bases and at J to 0 bases, leaving 7 bases not matched to a gene. The CDR3 extends over 17 amino acids. The CDR3: CASSLTGGPTLNTEAFF. CDR3 coding DNA: TGTGCCAGCAGTTTAACAGGGGGCCCAACCTTGAACACTGAAGCTTTCTTT.

The chain combines TRBV5-5 with TRBJ1-1; D is undetermined. Germline CDR1 SGHKS, CDR2 YYEKEE (reference sequence). V was shortened by 0 bases and J by 0 bases, with 12 bases between the two germline ends. CDR3 size: 16 residues. CDR3 residues: CASSLEGGNMNTEAFF. The CDR3 coding sequence is TGTGCCAGCAGCTTGGAAGGTGGGAACATGAACACTGAAGCTTTCTTT.

This clonotype was counted ten times or more. J is TRBJ1-4 and V is TRBV20-1; tentatively, D is TRBD1 (5 bases). Germline CDR1 is DFQATT and CDR2 is SNEGSKA (reference sequence). There are 16 residues in the CDR3. Trimming pared 6 bases from V and 3 bases from J, leaving 20 bases between. The CDR3 nucleotides are TGCAGTGCCCACCCCGGGGCCAAGTCAGCTAATGAAAAACTGTTTTTT. Its protein is CSAHPGAKSANEKLFF.

The J gene is TRBJ1-1, the V gene TRBV27; D is undetermined. The CDR3 loop spans 11 amino acids. V was cut by 10 bases and J by 4 bases, with 10 bases left in between. Germline V gene data show CDR1 as MNHEY and CDR2 as SMNVEV (reference sequence). The CDR3 region is CATLVGTEAFF. As DNA, the CDR3 is TGTGCCACCCTAGTGGGCACTGAAGCTTTCTTT.

The chain joins TRBV2 to TRBJ2-2, with D perhaps being TRBD1 or TRBD2 (7 bases each). The V end was cut by 3 bases, the J end by 7 bases, with 15 bases between. Germline CDR1 and CDR2: SNHLY and FYNNEI. The CDR3 loop spans 15 amino acids. CDR3 loop: CASSEVRGGVGELFF. CDR3 DNA: TGTGCCAGCAGTGAGGTCAGGGGGGGAGTCGGGGAGCTGTTTTTT.

The chain carries TRBV7-9 and TRBJ1-1; the D is unclear. Per germline, CDR1 SEHNR and CDR2 FQNEAQ (reference sequence). Trimming stripped 5 bases from V and 4 bases from J, with 11 bases between. The CDR3 contains 13 residues. The CDR3 nucleotides read TGTGCCAGCAGCCAGAAAGGGCTCACTGAAGCTTTCTTT. Amino acids: CASSQKGLTEAFF.

This sequence joins TRBV12-3 or TRBV12-4 and TRBJ1-3; D uncertain. The CDR3 is 14 residues long. V dropped 6 bases and J dropped 0 bases, with 9 bases sitting between them. CDR3 protein: CASRPNASGNTIYF. In nucleotides, the CDR3 is TGTGCCAGCAGACCAAATGCCTCTGGAAACACCATATATTTT.

The CDR3 sequence is CSVEDYWAGPTYNEQFF. The DNA of the CDR3 is TGCAGCGTTGAAGATTACTGGGCAGGGCCAACCTACAATGAGCAGTTCTTC. The chain employs TRBV29-1 and TRBJ2-1; tentatively, D is TRBD1 (5 bases). Trimming took 0 bases from V and 2 from J, leaving 17 bases between them. Germline V lookup: CDR1 SQVTM, CDR2 ANQGSEA. The CDR3 sequence is 17 residues long.